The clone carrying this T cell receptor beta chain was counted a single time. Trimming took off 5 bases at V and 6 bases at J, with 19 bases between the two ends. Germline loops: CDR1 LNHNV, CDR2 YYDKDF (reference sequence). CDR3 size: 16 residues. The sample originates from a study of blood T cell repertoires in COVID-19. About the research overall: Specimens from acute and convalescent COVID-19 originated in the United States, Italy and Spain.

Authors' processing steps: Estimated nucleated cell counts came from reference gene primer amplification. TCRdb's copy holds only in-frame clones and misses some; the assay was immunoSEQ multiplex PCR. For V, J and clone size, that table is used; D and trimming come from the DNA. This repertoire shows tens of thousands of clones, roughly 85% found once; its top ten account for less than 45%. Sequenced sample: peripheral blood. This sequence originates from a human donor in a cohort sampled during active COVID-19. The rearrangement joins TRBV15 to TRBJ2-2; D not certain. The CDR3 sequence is CATSSRVPTPPGELFF. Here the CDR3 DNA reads TGTGCCACCAGCTCCCGGGTCCCCACGCCACCCGGGGAGCTGTTTTTT. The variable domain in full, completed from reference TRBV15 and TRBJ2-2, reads DAMVIQNPRYQVTQFGKPVTLSCSQTLNHNVMYWYQQKSSQAPKLLFHYYDKDFNNEADTPDNFQSRRPNTSFCFLDIRSPGLGDTAMYLCATSSRVPTPPGELFFGEGSRLTVL.